This T cell receptor (beta chain) appears in the sequencing data of a study of blood T cell repertoires in COVID-19. CDR3 length: 14 amino acids. The V gene's germline CDR1 is WSHSY and CDR2 SAAADI. Trimming removed 2 bases at V and 6 bases at J, with 11 bases between. Generated by immunoSEQ multiplex PCR, the TCRdb table keeps only in-frame clones and is missing some. This table has about 190,000 clones, under 90% appearing once. This clone was seen a handful of times. The TCR comes from a man aged 55 to 70 with acute or convalescent COVID-19. The chain is built from TRBV10-2 and TRBJ1-5; D is undetermined. The source material was peripheral blood. The CDR3 DNA is TGCGCCAGCAGTGAGAGGTATGGCGGTCAGCCCCAGCATTTT. It specifies CASSERYGGQPQHF.